This entry is about one T cell receptor (beta chain). Libraries were prepared by immunoSEQ multiplex PCR; TCRdb keeps only in-frame clonotypes and omits some of them. This table has 78,000 or so clones, around 80% appearing once. The data were obtained in a study of T cell responses to AZD1222 COVID-19 vaccine. Germline CDR1 SGHTA, CDR2 FQGNSA. V dropped 2 bases and J dropped 3 bases, with 16 bases sitting between them. This CDR3 comprises 16 residues. This receptor was taken from an adult who received the AZD1222 COVID-19 vaccine. The specimen comprised peripheral blood, sampled 28 days after the second AZD1222 dose. The chain uses TRBV7-2 and TRBJ1-1, with D hard to call. The CDR3 nucleotides read TGTGCCAGCAGCTTATGGCCACCGGACCCGGACACTGAAGCTTTCTTT. Its translation: CASSLWPPDPDTEAFF. Looking up the rest from reference TRBV7-2 and TRBJ1-1 gives the full variable domain: GAGVSQSPSNKVTEKGKDVELRCDPISGHTALYWYRQSLGQGLEFLIYFQGNSAPDKSGLPSDRFSAERTGGSVSTLTIQRTQQEDSAVYLCASSLWPPDPDTEAFFGQGTRLTVV.